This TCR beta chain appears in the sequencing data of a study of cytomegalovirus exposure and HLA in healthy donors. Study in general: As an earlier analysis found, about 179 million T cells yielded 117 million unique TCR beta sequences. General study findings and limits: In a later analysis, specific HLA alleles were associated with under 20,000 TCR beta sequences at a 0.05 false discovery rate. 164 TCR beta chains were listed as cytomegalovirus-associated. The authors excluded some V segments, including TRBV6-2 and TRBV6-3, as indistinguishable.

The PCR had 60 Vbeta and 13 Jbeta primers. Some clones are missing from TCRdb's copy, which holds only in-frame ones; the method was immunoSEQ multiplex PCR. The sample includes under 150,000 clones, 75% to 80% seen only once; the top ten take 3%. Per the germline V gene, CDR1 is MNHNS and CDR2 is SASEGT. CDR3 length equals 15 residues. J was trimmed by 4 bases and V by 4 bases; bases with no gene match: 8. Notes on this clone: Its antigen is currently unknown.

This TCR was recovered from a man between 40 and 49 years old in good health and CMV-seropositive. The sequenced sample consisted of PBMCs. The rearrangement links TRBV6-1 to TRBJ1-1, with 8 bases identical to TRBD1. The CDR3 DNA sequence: TGTGCCAGCAGTGCCATGGGACAGGCGGGCACTGAAGCTTTCTTT. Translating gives CASSAMGQAGTEAFF.